Below are 31 T cell receptor beta chains sequenced from a single sample in a study of T-cell reconstitution after alpha-beta-depleted transplantation in children. The authors prepared the TCRbeta library with unique molecular identifiers. A single record per CDR3 protein comes from TCRdb applying MiXCR to the PCR reads. The table lists approximately 15,000 distinct CDR3 sequences, roughly 12% of them singletons. Sequenced material: PBMCs, mostly from graft donor cells, taken 180 days after TCRalphabeta/CD19-depleted stem cell transplant. These receptors came from a boy under two years old who had a stem cell transplant for Wiskott-Aldrich syndrome, so the T cells may come from the graft donor.

This clonotype has ten or more counts. J is TRBJ1-4 and V is TRBV9; D call uncertain. The V end was cut by 3 bases, the J end by 4 bases, with 7 bases between. Germline V gene lookup returns CDR1 SGDLS and CDR2 YYNGEE. The CDR3 has 13 amino acids. DNA for the CDR3: TGTGCCAGCAGCGCCAGGAGTAATGAAAAACTGTTTTTT. Its translation: CASSARSNEKLFF.

This clonotype was observed many times. The J gene is TRBJ1-3, the V gene TRBV19; D is unclear. V gave up 2 bases and J gave up 3 bases, with 14 bases separating them. The CDR3 runs 16 residues. The germline V gene has CDR1 LNHDA and CDR2 SQIVND (reference sequence). The CDR3 DNA is TGTGCCAGTAGTATAACCTGGTGGGTTTTTGGAAACACCATATATTTT. Amino acids: CASSITWWVFGNTIYF.

By proportion, this clonotype is medium-sized. The chain couples TRBV7-2 to TRBJ2-1; D might be TRBD1 (5 bases). Trimming removed 1 base at V and 4 bases at J, with 11 bases between. In germline, CDR1 is SGHTA, CDR2 FQGNSA. CDR3 size: 15 residues. Here the CDR3 DNA reads TGTGCCAGCAGCTTAGGCCAGGGATTTTACAATGAGCAGTTCTTC. Encoded protein: CASSLGQGFYNEQFF.

The sample holds many counts of this clonotype. The chain couples TRBV7-2 to TRBJ2-1, with D tentatively TRBD2 (6 bases). The CDR3 totals 16 residues. The germline gives CDR1 SGHTA, CDR2 FQGNSA. V lost 1 base and J lost 2, with 12 bases in between. The CDR3 bases are TGTGCCAGCAGCTTAGTGGGAGGAAGGACCTACAATGAGCAGTTCTTC. Encoded protein: CASSLVGGRTYNEQFF.

This rearrangement joins TRBV7-2 to TRBJ2-6, with D perhaps TRBD1 or TRBD2 (5 bases each). The V end was cut by 1 base, the J end by 2 bases, with 9 bases between. Germline-derived CDR1 and CDR2 are SGHTA and FQGNSA. The CDR3 sequence is 16 residues long. DNA for the CDR3: TGTGCCAGCAGCTTAGTCCCGGGGCCTGGGGCCAACGTCCTGACTTTC. Amino acid sequence: CASSLVPGPGANVLTF.

This sequence joins TRBV12-3 or TRBV12-4 and TRBJ2-6; D uncertain. The V end lost 3 bases, the J end lost 0 bases, and 6 bases lay between the germline ends. The length of the CDR3 is 15 residues. The CDR3 nucleotides are TGTGCCAGCAGTTTTGGTACCTCTGGGGCCAACGTCCTGACTTTC. It encodes CASSFGTSGANVLTF.

This clonotype has just a few counts. The chain joins TRBV9 to TRBJ2-1; 12 bases fit TRBD2. Germline V gene data show CDR1 as SGDLS and CDR2 as YYNGEE. V was pared by 0 bases and J by 15 bases, with 10 bases of the junction left unmatched. The CDR3 length is 15 residues. The chain's CDR3 is CASSVVPSGRALLFF. For the CDR3, the DNA is TGTGCCAGCAGCGTAGTTCCTAGCGGGAGGGCCCTCCTGTTCTTC.

Note on this clonotype: This may stem from a read error, because a much larger clone lies one nucleotide away. The CDR3 nucleotides read TGCGCCAGCAGCTGTAAGGGACAGGGGATCTACGAGCAGTACTTC. Protein sequence: CASSCKGQGIYEQYF. V is TRBV5-1 and J is TRBJ2-7, with TRBD1 identical over 10 bases. Germline V lookup: CDR1 SGHRS, CDR2 YFSETQ. The V gene end was trimmed by 3 bases and the J gene end by 3 bases; junction bases not matched to a gene: 6. The CDR3 is 15 amino acids.

The chain carries TRBV5-1 and TRBJ1-5; 7 nucleotides agree with TRBD1. The CDR3 consists of 13 residues. CDR1 and CDR2 (germline): SGHRS, YFSETQ. V shed 0 bases and J 8 bases; nucleotides not matched to a gene: 2. CDR3 residues: CASSLDRGKPQHF. Written as DNA, the CDR3 is TGCGCCAGCAGCTTGGACAGGGGCAAGCCCCAGCATTTT.

This chain uses TRBV20-1 with TRBJ2-1; D may be TRBD1 (5 bases). The CDR3 has 13 residues. Per germline, CDR1 DFQATT and CDR2 SNEGSKA (reference sequence). V was cut by 1 base and J by 4 bases, with 8 bases left in between. The CDR3 loop is CSARGGLYNEQFF. The DNA of the CDR3 is TGCAGTGCTAGAGGGGGCCTTTACAATGAGCAGTTCTTC.

This clonotype was recorded at least ten times. The chain is built from TRBV7-9 and TRBJ2-7; 7 bases agree with TRBD2. Trimming removed 2 bases from V and 2 bases from J; junction bases left unmatched: 3. The CDR3 is 14 amino acids. Germline V gives CDR1 SEHNR, CDR2 FQNEAQ (reference sequence). This CDR3 is CASSLSRGAYEQYF. The DNA for the CDR3 is TGTGCCAGCAGCTTAAGCCGGGGGGCCTACGAGCAGTACTTC.

Many counts were recorded for this clonotype. The chain carries TRBV12-3 or TRBV12-4 and TRBJ2-2, with D perhaps assigned TRBD1 or TRBD2 (7 bases each). V was pared by 5 bases and J by 3 bases, with 13 bases between. The CDR3 is 15 residues long. The CDR3 sequence is CASSQGGLDTGELFF. Here the CDR3 DNA reads TGTGCCAGCAGTCAGGGGGGGCTCGACACCGGGGAGCTGTTTTTT.

The sample holds many counts of this clonotype. V usage is TRBV7-9 and J usage is TRBJ1-1; D unresolved. CDR3 length: 15 amino acids. Trimming stripped 4 bases from V and 0 bases from J, with 12 bases between. Per the germline V gene, CDR1 is SEHNR and CDR2 is FQNEAQ (reference sequence). CDR3 region: CASSSYRALNTEAFF. CDR3 DNA: TGTGCCAGCAGCTCATACCGGGCCCTGAACACTGAAGCTTTCTTT.

The sample holds a few counts of this clonotype. This chain connects TRBV12-3 or TRBV12-4 to TRBJ1-2, with D possibly matching TRBD1 (5 bases). CDR3 size: 17 residues. Trimming removed 4 bases at V and 2 bases at J, with 20 bases between. CDR3 sequence reads: CASSSWAREFSNYGYTF. The CDR3 DNA reads TGTGCCAGCAGTTCCTGGGCCAGGGAGTTTTCCAACTATGGCTACACCTTC.

This clonotype has a count of ten or more. The V gene is TRBV4-2, the J gene TRBJ2-1; D tentatively fits TRBD1 or TRBD2 (5 bases each). Trimming removed 0 bases from V and 8 bases from J, with 8 bases in between. The CDR3 runs to 13 residues. Looked up from germline, CDR1 is LGHNA and CDR2 is YNFKEQ. The CDR3 region has the DNA TGTGCCAGCAGCCAAGATGAGGGGTATGAGCAGTTCTTC. Residues: CASSQDEGYEQFF.

There are many counts of this clonotype. The V and J genes are TRBV6-5 and TRBJ1-3, with D unresolved. Germline values: CDR1 MNHEY, CDR2 SVGAGI. V lost 5 bases and J 0 bases, leaving 5 bases between the germline ends. This CDR3 is 13 amino acids long. CDR3 protein: CASSRFSGNTIYF. In DNA, the CDR3 is TGTGCCAGCAGTAGGTTCTCTGGAAACACCATATATTTT.

This clonotype has a handful of counts. The V gene is TRBV7-9, the J gene TRBJ2-7; D gene ambiguous. Trimming removed 5 bases from V and 0 bases from J, with 14 bases in between. Germline V lookup: CDR1 SEHNR, CDR2 FQNEAQ (reference sequence). The CDR3 extends over 15 amino acids. CDR3 protein: CASSLRELSSYEQYF. Written as DNA, the CDR3 is TGTGCCAGCAGCCTCAGAGAACTAAGCTCCTACGAGCAGTACTTC.

This clonotype was detected many times. CDR3 in amino acids: CSVEDFWDSQETQYF. The CDR3 DNA sequence: TGCAGCGTTGAAGACTTTTGGGACAGTCAAGAGACCCAGTACTTC. The chain is built from TRBV29-1 and TRBJ2-5; the match to TRBD1 covers 7 bases. The CDR3 contains 15 residues. J gave up 2 bases and V 0 bases, and 6 bases lay outside the gene matches. Germline-derived CDR1 and CDR2 are SQVTM and ANQGSEA.

This clonotype was found a few times. This may come from a read error, since a much larger clone is one base off. The CDR3 ends on some other residue instead of the conserved phenylalanine or tryptophan, so this is likely a read error. Because the CDR3's place on the DNA is in doubt, the DNA is left out and the CDR3 is given as listed by TCRdb. V usage is TRBV7-9 and J usage is TRBJ1-2. The CDR3 extends over 13 residues, inclusive of both ends. Germline V lookup: CDR1 SEHNR, CDR2 FQNEAQ (reference sequence). The CDR3 sequence: CASSSLMMGCYHS.

By share of the sample, this clonotype is medium-sized. The chain joins TRBV27 to TRBJ2-7; D gene uncertain. Germline V gives CDR1 MNHEY, CDR2 SMNVEV (reference sequence). V shed 3 bases and J shed 6 bases, with 6 bases lying between them. There are 11 residues in the CDR3. The CDR3 sequence is CASSFGIEQYF. DNA of the CDR3: TGTGCCAGCAGTTTTGGCATCGAGCAGTACTTC.

The table lists this clonotype with many counts. This chain uses TRBV20-1 with TRBJ2-1; 12 nucleotides align to TRBD2. Germline CDR1 DFQATT, CDR2 SNEGSKA (reference sequence). This CDR3 spans 17 amino acids. The V and J ends lost 0 bases and 4 bases, in that order; junction bases with no gene match: 7. CDR3 protein: CSARDPSGGEIYNEQFF. The DNA for the CDR3 is TGCAGTGCTAGAGATCCTAGCGGGGGGGAAATTTACAATGAGCAGTTCTTC.

The chain is built from TRBV30 and TRBJ1-5; D possibly corresponds to TRBD1 (5 bases). The germline V gene encodes CDR1 GTSNPN and CDR2 SVGIG (reference sequence). V was clipped by 4 bases and J by 2 bases, with 9 bases between them. CDR3 length equals 13 residues. Here the CDR3 reads CAWKQGGNQPQHF. The CDR3 region has the DNA TGTGCCTGGAAGCAGGGTGGCAATCAGCCCCAGCATTTT.

This clonotype has only a few counts. The chain joins TRBV20-1 to TRBJ2-7; D is possibly TRBD2 (6 bases). V was shortened by 3 bases and J by 3 bases, with 9 bases between the two germline ends. CDR3 size: 12 residues. CDR1 and CDR2 (germline): DFQATT, SNEGSKA (reference sequence). In DNA, the CDR3 is TGCAGTGCTAGTAGCGGTTTCTACGAGCAGTACTTC. This codes for CSASSGFYEQYF.

In the case of this clonotype: A read error may be the cause here, since a much bigger clone is one base away. Given the absence of the conserved phenylalanine or tryptophan at the CDR3 end, a read error is likely. The rearrangement joins TRBV20-1 to TRBJ2-5; perhaps TRBD2 as D (6 bases). The CDR3 consists of 13 residues. V was shortened by 2 bases and J by 5 bases, with 12 bases between the two germline ends. Germline assignment: CDR1 DFQATT and CDR2 SNEGSKA (reference sequence). The CDR3 loop is CSARWRAVETQYL. CDR3 sequence (DNA): TGCAGTGCTAGATGGAGGGCCGTGGAGACCCAGTACTTA.

This clonotype is medium-sized (0.01 to 0.1%) in the sample. The rearrangement links TRBV29-1 to TRBJ1-2; D possibly corresponds to TRBD1 (6 bases). The length of the CDR3 is 16 residues. Germline V CDR1 and CDR2: SQVTM, ANQGSEA. Between the trimmed V and J ends, which lost 3 bases and 5 bases, there was a span of 22 bases. DNA for the CDR3: TGCAGCGTTGACTTGTACAGGGTAATATCCTCTTATGGCTACACCTTC. It translates to CSVDLYRVISSYGYTF.

This clonotype was seen repeatedly, ten times or more. The rearrangement links TRBV20-1 to TRBJ2-5; 9 positions agree with TRBD2. Per germline, CDR1 DFQATT and CDR2 SNEGSKA (reference sequence). The CDR3 consists of 15 residues. With V trimmed by 1 base and J by 0 bases, 3 bases remained unmatched. The DNA of the CDR3 is TGCAGTGCTAGAGTAGCTAGCGGGGACCAAGAGACCCAGTACTTC. This sequence encodes CSARVASGDQETQYF.

This clonotype turned up a few times. The rearrangement joins TRBV7-2 to TRBJ2-7; D is possibly TRBD2 (5 bases). CDR3 length: 15 residues. Looked up from germline, CDR1 is SGHTA and CDR2 is FQGNSA. Trimming shortened V by 5 bases and J by 4 bases, and 18 bases separated the two germline ends. This CDR3 reads CASSHLSETWYEQYF. The CDR3 DNA is TGTGCCAGCAGCCACCTTAGCGAAACCTGGTACGAGCAGTACTTC.

This clonotype was recorded a few times. J is TRBJ2-4 and V is TRBV6-1; no firm D call. There are 13 residues in the CDR3. Trimming cost V 10 bases and J 3 bases, with 13 bases left between them. In germline, CDR1 is MNHNS, CDR2 SASEGT. The CDR3 nucleotides read TGTGCCACCACGCAAACAAACAAAAACATTCAGTACTTC. Its translation is CATTQTNKNIQYF.

This chain links TRBV6-1 with TRBJ2-3; D call uncertain. V gave up 4 bases and J gave up 0 bases, with 8 bases separating them. Germline CDR1 and CDR2: MNHNS and SASEGT. The CDR3 loop spans 14 amino acids. The CDR3 region is CASSALTSTDTQYF. The CDR3, as DNA: TGTGCCAGCAGTGCGTTAACTAGCACAGATACGCAGTATTTT.

This clonotype appeared many times. For the CDR3, the DNA is TGTGCCAGCAGCCCCTGGGGGAGCTCCTACAATGAGCAGTTCTTC. Its protein product is CASSPWGSSYNEQFF. This chain uses TRBV7-2 with TRBJ2-1, with D perhaps being TRBD1 or TRBD2 (5 bases each). The V end lost 5 bases, the J end lost 0 bases, and 11 bases lay between the germline ends. This CDR3 comprises 15 residues. Per the germline V gene, CDR1 is SGHTA and CDR2 is FQGNSA.

This clonotype has a handful of counts. The CDR3: CASSRYRRYSSYEQYF. DNA for the CDR3: TGTGCCAGCAGTCGCTACAGGAGATACTCCTCCTACGAGCAGTACTTC. The chain has TRBV28 and TRBJ2-7, with D perhaps matching TRBD1 (5 bases). In germline, CDR1 is MDHEN, CDR2 SYDVKM. The germline V and J ends were trimmed by 5 bases and 0 bases, with 17 bases remaining between them. The CDR3 consists of 16 residues.